These 14 T cell receptor beta chains were sequenced from one sample in a study of OX40 agonist ivuxolimab in advanced cancers. The assay was immunoSEQ multiplex PCR, and TCRdb's table has in-frame clones only and misses some. Counted here are about 70,000 clones, 85% to 90% occurring once; the ten biggest clones make up roughly 0.5%. The material was CD4+ or CD8+ T cells sorted from blood, obtained in a trial of the OX40 agonist ivuxolimab. These receptors originate from an adult with an advanced solid tumor such as melanoma, head and neck, liver or kidney cancer.

The chain links TRBV7-2 to TRBJ2-7, with 7 bases that match TRBD1. V shed 4 bases and J 0 bases; nucleotides not matched to a gene: 3. CDR1 and CDR2 (germline): SGHTA, FQGNSA. The CDR3 totals 14 residues. This chain's CDR3 is CASSSRQGSYEQYF. The CDR3 DNA is TGTGCCAGCAGCTCCCGACAGGGCTCCTACGAGCAGTACTTC.

The genes are TRBV6-5 and TRBJ2-2; the D gene is possibly TRBD1 (6 bases). The germline V and J ends were trimmed by 8 bases and 1 base, with 11 bases remaining between them. The CDR3 runs 14 residues. Germline V CDR1 and CDR2: MNHEY, SVGAGI. The CDR3 DNA reads as TGTGCCAGCTCGTCGACAGGGAACACCGGGGAGCTGTTTTTT. The encoded protein is CASSSTGNTGELFF.

The chain has TRBV2 and TRBJ2-7; TRBD1 or TRBD2 may be the D gene (5 bases each). The germline V gene has CDR1 SNHLY and CDR2 FYNNEI. The CDR3 extends over 12 amino acids. V was trimmed by 7 bases and J by 4 bases, leaving 11 bases between them. CDR3 nucleotides: TGTGCCAGCACAAGGGACGGATACGAGCAGTACTTC. Translated, it gives CASTRDGYEQYF.

The chain carries TRBV7-2 and TRBJ2-7; D gene unclear. Trimming pared 0 bases from V and 2 bases from J, leaving 8 bases between. Germline loops: CDR1 SGHTA, CDR2 FQGNSA. CDR3 size: 14 residues. The CDR3, as DNA: TGTGCCAGCAGCTTAGCGGCCTCCCCCTACGAGCAGTACTTC. Protein sequence: CASSLAASPYEQYF.

The chain couples TRBV19 to TRBJ2-1; D gene ambiguous. Germline V CDR1 and CDR2: LNHDA, SQIVND (reference sequence). The CDR3 spans 13 residues. With 4 bases removed from V and 4 bases from J, the gap between germline ends came to 8 bases. CDR3 protein: CASSNQIYNEQFF. CDR3 bases: TGTGCCAGTAGTAATCAGATTTACAATGAGCAGTTCTTC.

The chain is built from TRBV19 and TRBJ2-1, with 9 nucleotides matching TRBD2. Germline values: CDR1 LNHDA, CDR2 SQIVND (reference sequence). The CDR3 covers 16 residues. The junction had 8 bases not matched to a gene; V was cut back by 4 bases and J by 4 bases. Here the CDR3 DNA reads TGTGCCAGTAGTAATTTAGCGGGAGTTAAGTACAATGAGCAGTTCTTC. It specifies CASSNLAGVKYNEQFF.

This chain links TRBV6-4 with TRBJ2-1, with D uncertain. The V gene lost 9 bases and the J gene lost 2 bases, with 11 bases spanning the gap. Per germline, CDR1 MRHNA and CDR2 SNTAGT. The CDR3 totals 13 residues. The CDR3 loop reads CASSREAYNEQFF. The CDR3 DNA reads as TGTGCCAGTTCTAGGGAAGCCTACAATGAGCAGTTCTTC.

The V and J genes are TRBV30 and TRBJ1-4; D gene uncertain. V lost 2 bases to trimming and J lost 8 bases, with 12 bases between them. Germline V gene data show CDR1 as GTSNPN and CDR2 as SVGIG (reference sequence). This CDR3 spans 13 amino acids. The CDR3 reads CAWSKPPGEKLFF. DNA of the CDR3: TGTGCCTGGAGTAAACCCCCCGGAGAAAAACTGTTTTTT.

This clone has more than one count but fewer than ten. DNA of the CDR3: TGTGCCAGCAGCCCGGGACAGGGTAAGGAGACCCAGTACTTC. This gives the protein CASSPGQGKETQYF. The chain links TRBV5-4 to TRBJ2-5; TRBD1 aligns across 9 bases. Germline loops: CDR1 SGHNT, CDR2 YYREEE (reference sequence). V was pared by 4 bases and J by 5 bases, with 6 bases of the junction left unmatched. The CDR3 has 14 amino acids.

The rearrangement joins TRBV30 to TRBJ1-6; perhaps TRBD1 as D (5 bases). Trimming removed 0 bases at V and 4 bases at J, with 10 bases between. The CDR3 runs 15 residues. Germline CDR1 GTSNPN, CDR2 SVGIG (reference sequence). The CDR3 protein is CAWSVKRGYNSPLHF. In DNA form, the CDR3 reads TGTGCCTGGAGTGTAAAACGGGGGTATAATTCACCCCTCCACTTT. Supplemented by reference TRBV30 and TRBJ1-6, the full variable domain reads SQTIHQWPATLVQPVGSPLSLECTVEGTSNPNLYWYRQAAGRGLQLLFYSVGIGQISSEVPQNLSASRPQDRQFILSSKKLLLSDSGFYLCAWSVKRGYNSPLHFGNGTRLTVT.

The rearrangement uses TRBV15 and TRBJ1-3; D perhaps matches TRBD1 (6 bases). This CDR3 contains 13 residues. CDR1 is LNHNV and CDR2 is YYDKDF in the germline V gene (reference sequence). With 0 bases removed from V and 7 bases from J, the gap between germline ends came to 7 bases. The CDR3: CATSRDQGNTIYF. CDR3 DNA: TGTGCCACCAGCAGAGATCAGGGGAACACCATATATTTT.

This clone came up once. The chain uses TRBV4-1 and TRBJ2-5, with 7 bases lining up with TRBD1. Germline CDR1 is MGHRA and CDR2 is YSYEKL. The V gene end was trimmed by 4 bases and the J gene end by 1 base; junction bases not matched to a gene: 6. The CDR3 consists of 15 residues. CDR3 nucleotide sequence: TGCGCCAGCAGCCCCTCGGGACAGACCCAAGAGACCCAGTACTTC. Protein product: CASSPSGQTQETQYF.

The V and J genes are TRBV5-1 and TRBJ2-5, with D maybe TRBD1 (5 bases). The CDR3 is 13 amino acids. Deletions cut 3 bases from V and 7 bases from J, with 13 bases between. CDR1 and CDR2 (germline): SGHRS, YFSETQ. DNA for the CDR3: TGCGCCAGCAGCTCCGGCCAGGGATCGACCCAGTACTTC. It yields the protein CASSSGQGSTQYF.

The chain couples TRBV6-6 to TRBJ2-7; weak D call: TRBD1 (6 bases). Germline V gene data show CDR1 as MNHNY and CDR2 as SVGAGI (reference sequence). Trimming pared 7 bases from V and 6 bases from J, leaving 22 bases between. This CDR3 is 15 amino acids long. CDR3 coding DNA: TGTGCCAGCACCCCGGGGACAAACGACGTTTCCGAGCAGTACTTC. Translation gives CASTPGTNDVSEQYF.